The present entry profiles one T cell receptor (beta chain) with its context. Its antigen has not been determined. No much larger clone exists at a distance of one base, and base qualities are not known. The immunoSEQ Assay, a bias-controlled multiplex PCR, was used to amplify TCRbeta CDR3 regions from genomic DNA. Per the authors' processing: Nucleated cell counts per sample were estimated from amplification of reference gene primers within the assay. Sequence reads were collapsed and filtered to measure the absolute abundance of every unique TCRbeta CDR3 rearrangement. For each sample, productive Simpson clonality was calculated by taking the square root of Simpson's diversity index across productive rearrangements. TCRdb's version of the immuneACCESS table is confined to in-frame rearrangements and falls short of the full clone set. An unresolved V gene accounts for under half of the shortfall where checked; the remainder is of unknown origin. The V and J calls and the clone size are those of that table, but D and trimming were determined from the DNA. Recorded for this sample are 170,000 or so clones; roughly 86% of them occurred a single time. The ten largest clones capture 2.7% of the sample.

The data were taken from a study of blood T cell repertoires in COVID-19 (dated by TCRdb to about 2020). In terms of the full investigation: The collaborator samples originated in the United States, Italy and Spain and spanned the acute and convalescent phases of COVID-19. The prospective study material was composed of cDNA or gDNA derived from T cells, B-cell-depleted T cells, or PBMCs. The sample metadata nearly always contained a de-identified subject ID, COVID-19 status, age in years and sex. The dataset comprised deeply sampled blood TCRbeta repertoires from subjects exposed to, actively infected with, or recovered from COVID-19. Where HLA class I and class II types were available, the types were taken from metadata supplied by the sample provider, not from assay-based typing. The samples were drawn from two sources: the first 160 participants of the ongoing ImmuneRACE study, and 1,254 subjects contributed by 6 global collaborators. The repertoires were released in a freely available public database intended as a resource for research on the immune response to SARS-CoV-2.

Whole blood was collected in K2EDTA tubes by collaborating institutions according to the institutions' own protocols. For TCRbeta analysis, collaborator samples were shipped as frozen whole blood, as isolated PBMCs, or as DNA extracted from either sample type. Overall study outcomes, separate from this receptor: The amount of clinical and demographic metadata varied by source and participant and was provided uncurated.

CDR1 and CDR2 (SGHKS, YYEKEE) derive from the germline V gene (reference sequence). V lost 2 bases and J lost 5 bases, and the count of bases not matched to a germline gene is 5. The CDR3 goes from the cysteine to the phenylalanine over 14 residues. Only the CDR3 portion is preserved as DNA: 42 bases, with reading frame beginning at the first base. The source of this sequence is a man in his forties or fifties with active or convalescent COVID-19. The sample was peripheral blood. The V and J segments used are TRBV5-5 and TRBJ1-1; 8 bases in between match TRBD1. The bases read TGTGCCAGCAGCTTATCAGGGGGCGGGACTGAAGCTTTCTTT. It encodes CASSLSGGGTEAFF.